This is a list of T cell receptor beta chains from one sample in a study of blood T cell repertoires in COVID-19. The table came from immunoSEQ multiplex PCR; TCRdb's copy has only in-frame clones and leaves some out. The sample lists 310,000 or so clones; around nine tenths were seen once. Sequences were obtained from peripheral blood. Every receptor here comes from a man in his fifties or sixties with active or convalescent COVID-19. Each CDR3 is given with its conserved first and last residue. A D gene is named only where the DNA matches it firmly. The size field is filled for only some rows; it gives once, few, many or a size class.

clone_size	v_call	j_call	d_call	cdr3_aa	cdr3_nt
-	TRBV15	TRBJ1-1	TRBD1	CATSPGTGLMNTEAFF	TGTGCCACCAGCCCGGGGACAGGACTAATGAACACTGAAGCTTTCTTT
few	TRBV29-1	TRBJ2-7	TRBD2	CSVGGGRGDEQYF	TGCAGCGTTGGGGGCGGGAGAGGAGACGAGCAGTACTTC
-	TRBV28	TRBJ2-3	TRBD2	CASSNTGLAAGTDTQYF	TGTGCCAGCAGTAACACGGGACTAGCGGCTGGCACAGATACGCAGTATTTT
-	TRBV10-3	TRBJ1-6	-	CAISESGEESPLHF	TGTGCCATCAGTGAATCGGGGGAGGAATCACCCCTCCACTTT
-	TRBV7-9	TRBJ2-3	TRBD2	CASSSPDSSGVPQYF	TGTGCCAGCAGCTCGCCCGACTCTAGCGGGGTTCCGCAGTATTTT
-	TRBV18	TRBJ2-7	-	CASSPPDRRRYF	TGTGCCAGCTCACCACCAGACAGGCGGAGGTACTTC
-	TRBV28	TRBJ1-2	-	CASSLRHAGYTF	TGTGCCAGCAGTTTACGACATGCCGGCTACACCTTC
-	TRBV20-1	TRBJ1-6	-	CSASNPGAAYNSPLHF	TGCAGTGCTAGTAATCCTGGGGCCGCCTATAATTCACCCCTCCACTTT
-	TRBV30	TRBJ2-3	-	CAWSVSWDTQYF	TGTGCCTGGAGTGTAAGCTGGGATACGCAGTATTTT
-	TRBV15	TRBJ2-4	TRBD2	CATSRDRGDGQYF	TGTGCCACCAGCAGAGATCGGGGGGACGGTCAGTACTTC
-	TRBV28	TRBJ2-2	TRBD1	CASRGGDRGPGELFF	TGTGCCAGCAGGGGAGGGGACAGGGGACCCGGGGAGCTGTTTTTT
-	TRBV30	TRBJ2-3	-	CAETVSTDTQYF	TGTGCCGAGACAGTTAGCACAGATACGCAGTATTTT
-	TRBV27	TRBJ2-2	TRBD2	CASSPDGSGLNTGELFF	TGTGCCAGCAGCCCGGATGGTAGCGGGCTGAACACCGGGGAGCTGTTTTTT
-	TRBV10-3	TRBJ2-5	TRBD2	CAISEGTSGGETQYF	TGTGCCATCAGTGAAGGTACTAGCGGCGGGGAGACCCAGTACTTC
-	TRBV9	TRBJ2-4	TRBD2	CASSVLIRGRGSNIQYF	TGTGCCAGCAGCGTACTGATTCGCGGGAGGGGATCAAACATTCAGTACTTC
-	TRBV28	TRBJ2-4	-	CASSPSPTAFAAKNIQYF	TGTGCCAGCAGTCCCTCCCCCACCGCCTTTGCGGCCAAAAACATTCAGTACTTC
-	TRBV7-2	TRBJ2-7	-	CASSLLLSYEQYF	TGTGCCAGCAGCTTACTTCTCTCCTACGAGCAGTACTTC
-	TRBV27	TRBJ1-4	-	CASSTSGEKLFF	-
-	TRBV30	TRBJ2-7	-	CAWSASSHEQYF	TGTGCCTGGAGTGCCTCTAGCCACGAGCAGTACTTC
once	TRBV5-8	TRBJ1-1	-	CASSLADLEAFF	TGTGCCAGCAGCTTGGCCGATTTAGAGGCTTTCTTT
-	TRBV3-1/TRBV3-2	TRBJ2-1	-	CASTRGSGGSSYNEQFF	TGTGCCAGCACCAGGGGGTCGGGGGGGAGCTCCTACAATGAGCAGTTCTTC
-	TRBV2	TRBJ2-3	-	CASRSDSTDTQYF	TGTGCCAGCAGGAGCGACAGCACAGATACGCAGTATTTT